The next 17 T cell receptor beta chains were all read from a single sample in a study of Graves' ophthalmopathy and Graves' hyperthyroidism (dated by TCRdb to the late 2010s). The sample was run on an Illumina HiSeq 2000. TCR beta CDR3 regions were amplified from RNA transcripts for repertoire sequencing. The first round of RT-PCR was done with HTBI primers and the Qiagen OneStep RT-PCR kit, and was followed by a second round of multiplex PCR, then size selection and purification. The public reads were run again by TCRdb, first through fastp at Q25 and then through MiXCR, and only productive beta chains were kept. Identical CDR3 protein sequences are pooled into one entry, listed with their most common genes and DNA. The table for this sample lists roughly 400,000 distinct CDR3 sequences; about a sixth of them were counted only once. The top ten constitute 2.4% of the sample. Material for sequencing was peripheral blood. Receptors originate from an adult woman with stable Graves' hyperthyroidism.

This clonotype was seen at least ten times. V gene TRBV5-6 combines with J gene TRBJ1-2; no definite D call. From germline, CDR1 is SGHDT and CDR2 YYEEEE. CDR3 length equals 14 residues. V was pared by 0 bases and J by 2 bases, with 8 bases between. The CDR3 nucleotides are TGTGCCAGCAGCTTGGGTGCGCAAAACTATGGCTACACCTTC. This gives the protein CASSLGAQNYGYTF.

This clonotype occurred a few times. This sequence joins TRBV11-2 and TRBJ2-2, with 10 bases fitting TRBD1. Trimming at V came to 5 bases and at J to 3 bases, leaving 6 bases not matched to a gene. Germline values: CDR1 SGHAT, CDR2 FQNNGV. This CDR3 comprises 16 residues. CDR3 in amino acids: CASSPRTGGYTGELFF. The CDR3, as DNA: TGTGCCAGCAGCCCCCGGACAGGGGGTTACACCGGGGAGCTGTTTTTT.

This clonotype was counted only a few times. The chain joins TRBV12-3 or TRBV12-4 to TRBJ1-2, with D possibly matching TRBD1 (6 bases). V lost 7 bases and J 4 bases, leaving 10 bases between the germline ends. This CDR3 region has 12 residues. DNA for the CDR3: TGTGCCAGCAACACAGGGTTCTATGGCTACACCTTC. It specifies CASNTGFYGYTF.

This clonotype was counted at least ten times. The chain employs TRBV6-5 and TRBJ1-2; 7 bases match TRBD1. Germline V CDR1 and CDR2: MNHEY, SVGAGI. There are 16 residues in the CDR3. Trimming at V came to 0 bases and at J to 2 bases, leaving 6 bases not matched to a gene. The CDR3 here is CASSYSTRQGNYGYTF. The CDR3 DNA reads as TGTGCCAGCAGTTACTCGACGCGACAGGGAAACTATGGCTACACCTTC.

This clonotype appeared many times. The chain uses TRBV12-3 or TRBV12-4 and TRBJ2-5; 7 nucleotides agree with TRBD1. The CDR3 is 14 amino acids. V was pared by 5 bases and J by 5 bases, with 8 bases of the junction left unmatched. The CDR3 DNA reads TGTGCCAGCAGTCAGACAGGGAATGGGGAGACCCAGTACTTC. Translated, it gives CASSQTGNGETQYF.

This sequence joins TRBV5-1 and TRBJ1-2, with a tentative D call TRBD1 (5 bases). CDR1 and CDR2 from the germline V gene are SGHRS and YFSETQ. V was shortened by 3 bases and J by 6 bases, with 12 bases between the two germline ends. The CDR3 totals 13 residues. The CDR3 sequence: CASSWGTGDGYTF. The CDR3 DNA reads as TGCGCCAGCAGCTGGGGGACGGGAGATGGCTACACCTTC. Drawing the rest from reference TRBV5-1 and TRBJ1-2, the complete variable domain is KAGVTQTPRYLIKTRGQQVTLSCSPISGHRSVSWYQQTPGQGLQFLFEYFSETQRNKGNFPGRFSGRQFSNSRSEMNVSTLELGDSALYLCASSWGTGDGYTFGSGTRLTVV.

This clonotype was picked up a small number of times. The chain recombines TRBV28 with TRBJ2-7; maybe TRBD1 (5 bases). Trimming removed 5 bases from V and 0 bases from J, with 14 bases in between. The germline CDR1 and CDR2 sequences are MDHEN and SYDVKM. This CDR3 comprises 15 residues. CDR3 loop: CASSPARDSSYEQYF. The CDR3 DNA follows: TGTGCCAGCAGTCCGGCCAGGGATAGCTCCTACGAGCAGTACTTC.

This clonotype qualifies as medium-sized. V gene TRBV2 combines with J gene TRBJ2-7; D ambiguous. The length of the CDR3 is 13 residues. Trimming pared 8 bases from V and 3 bases from J, leaving 14 bases between. Germline lookup yields CDR1 SNHLY and CDR2 FYNNEI. The DNA for the CDR3 is TGTGCCAGCCAAGACACTTTTCACTACGAGCAGTACTTC. Its protein product is CASQDTFHYEQYF. Together with reference TRBV2 and TRBJ2-7, the CDR3 gives the full variable domain: EPEVTQTPSHQVTQMGQEVILRCVPISNHLYFYWYRQILGQKVEFLVSFYNNEISEKSEIFDDQFSVERPDGSNFTLKIRSTKLEDSAMYFCASQDTFHYEQYFGPGTRLTVT.

This clonotype was counted at least ten times. CDR3 residues: CASIPVRRVSYEQYF. The CDR3 nucleotides are TGTGCCAGCATTCCCGTCCGGAGGGTTTCCTACGAGCAGTACTTC. The genes are TRBV6-4 and TRBJ2-7, with a tentative D call TRBD2 (6 bases). In germline, CDR1 is MRHNA, CDR2 SNTAGT. There are 15 residues in the CDR3. Trimming shortened V by 7 bases and J by 1 base, and 17 bases separated the two germline ends.

This clonotype came up many times. The chain joins TRBV6-5 to TRBJ1-2; maybe TRBD1 (5 bases). The CDR3 sequence is 15 residues long. V was pared by 2 bases and J by 4 bases, with 14 bases between. Germline V CDR1 and CDR2: MNHEY, SVGAGI. The CDR3, as DNA: TGTGCCAGCAGTTACGGTCCGGGACCGAGCTATGGCTACACCTTC. It is translated as CASSYGPGPSYGYTF.

This clonotype was picked up many times. This chain links TRBV5-1 with TRBJ1-2, with 8 bases aligning to TRBD1. V shed 3 bases, J shed 2 bases, and the junction held 3 bases outside the gene matches. The CDR3 loop spans 14 amino acids. Looked up from germline, CDR1 is SGHRS and CDR2 is YFSETQ. CDR3 amino acids: CASSYTGGNYGYTF. DNA of the CDR3: TGCGCCAGCAGCTATACAGGGGGGAACTATGGCTACACCTTC.

This clonotype came up many times. The CDR3 sequence: CASSGVGEQTQYF. The CDR3 DNA follows: TGTGCCAGCAGCGGGGTAGGGGAACAGACCCAGTACTTC. The rearrangement uses TRBV7-2 and TRBJ2-5, with D perhaps matching TRBD1 (5 bases). The CDR3 is 13 amino acids. V gave up 5 bases and J gave up 6 bases, with 13 bases separating them. Germline V gene sequence: CDR1 SGHTA, CDR2 FQGNSA.

J is TRBJ2-7 and V is TRBV6-5, with D perhaps matching TRBD1 (6 bases). This CDR3 is 15 amino acids long. Germline CDR1 reads MNHEY; CDR2 reads SVGAGI. Trimming removed 0 bases at V and 2 bases at J, with 11 bases between. The CDR3: CASSYSPGETYEQYF. The DNA for the CDR3 is TGTGCCAGCAGTTACTCGCCAGGGGAGACCTACGAGCAGTACTTC.

This clonotype was counted many times. The rearrangement links TRBV20-1 to TRBJ1-5, with 7 bases matching TRBD1. CDR1 is DFQATT, CDR2 SNEGSKA, per germline (reference sequence). Trimming removed 7 bases from V and 0 bases from J; junction bases left unmatched: 3. The CDR3 has 13 amino acids. For the CDR3, the DNA is TGCAGTGGCGGGACAGTTAGCAATCAGCCCCAGCATTTT. Translated, it gives CSGGTVSNQPQHF.

This clonotype has a count of ten or more. The CDR3 region has the DNA TGTGCCAGCAGTGAACGGAGAGGGGTCCTAGCGGGGGGATACTACGAGCAGTACTTC. This sequence encodes CASSERRGVLAGGYYEQYF. The chain links TRBV6-1 to TRBJ2-7; 11 positions agree with TRBD2. Trimming took 2 bases from V and 3 from J; bases not matched to a gene: 15. CDR3 length: 19 amino acids. The germline V gene has CDR1 MNHNS and CDR2 SASEGT.

This clonotype was seen repeatedly, ten times or more. The gene calls are TRBV6-5 and TRBJ1-1, with D possibly matching TRBD1 (6 bases). This CDR3 spans 16 amino acids. Germline V gene lookup returns CDR1 MNHEY and CDR2 SVGAGI. Trimming left V 1 base short and J 1 base short, with 13 bases between. The CDR3 reads CASSYLQGRANTEAFF. The DNA for the CDR3 is TGTGCCAGCAGTTACTTACAGGGAAGGGCGAACACTGAAGCTTTCTTT.

This clonotype was observed a handful of times. The V and J genes are TRBV5-1 and TRBJ2-6; 7 nucleotides line up with TRBD1. V lost 3 bases and J lost 0; bases outside the gene matches: 6. The CDR3 runs 17 residues. Germline lookup yields CDR1 SGHRS and CDR2 YFSETQ. The CDR3 loop reads CASSSGDSFSGANVLTF. CDR3 nucleotides: TGCGCCAGCAGCTCCGGGGACAGTTTCTCTGGGGCCAACGTCCTGACTTTC.